Listed here are 12 T cell receptor beta chains from one sample, sequenced in a study of cytomegalovirus exposure and HLA in healthy donors (dated by TCRdb to the late 2010s). Library creation used the immunoSEQ multiplex PCR assay. For the multiplex PCR, a mixture combining 60 forward primers for TCR Vbeta segments and 13 reverse primers for TCR Jbeta segments was used. Sourced from immuneACCESS, this table was stored by TCRdb with only in-frame sequences that have V and J called. A share of the clones is absent; for the studies checked, an unresolved V gene accounts for under half, and the remainder has no known explanation. The sample profile shows approximately 88,000 clones; 70% to 90% of them were found once. The ten largest clones capture around 2% of the sample. Input material: PBMCs. The source of these receptors is a man between 18 and 35 years old in good health and CMV-seronegative.

Here the CDR3 reads CASSYEMTEPYGYTF. CDR3 in DNA: TGTGCCAGCAGCTACGAGATGACGGAGCCCTATGGCTACACCTTC. The chain joins TRBV7-8 to TRBJ1-2; no clear D gene. The CDR3 runs to 15 residues. From germline, CDR1 is SGHVS and CDR2 FQNEAQ. V dropped 4 bases and J dropped 4 bases, with 16 bases sitting between them.

The chain carries TRBV19 and TRBJ2-7, with 9 positions matching TRBD1. Per the germline V gene, CDR1 is LNHDA and CDR2 is SQIVND (reference sequence). The CDR3 is 14 amino acids. J was trimmed by 7 bases and V by 1 base; bases with no gene match: 5. The CDR3 sequence: CASSIAGQGREQYF. CDR3 nucleotides: TGTGCCAGTAGTATAGCGGGACAGGGAAGAGAGCAGTACTTC.

The chain recombines TRBV7-8 with TRBJ2-1, with D possibly TRBD2 on 7 matching bases. Trimming removed 3 bases at V and 4 bases at J, with 10 bases between. This CDR3 is built from 14 residues. Germline CDR1 is SGHVS and CDR2 is FQNEAQ. The CDR3 loop reads CASSFGGRYNEQFF. The CDR3 bases are TGTGCCAGCAGCTTCGGGGGGCGGTACAATGAGCAGTTCTTC.

The sample holds a few counts of this clone. The V and J genes are TRBV4-1 and TRBJ2-7; weak D call: TRBD1 (6 bases). V was clipped by 0 bases and J by 7 bases, with 16 bases between them. Germline values: CDR1 MGHRA, CDR2 YSYEKL. This CDR3 has 15 amino acids. CDR3 nucleotide sequence: TGCGCCAGCAGCCAAGAGCTAGCATTGGGGGCTGAGCAGTACTTC. Translating gives CASSQELALGAEQYF.

The chain carries TRBV27 and TRBJ1-1, with 7 bases lining up with TRBD1. Germline V lookup: CDR1 MNHEY, CDR2 SMNVEV (reference sequence). The CDR3 covers 15 residues. The trim removed 1 base at V and 1 base at J, leaving 3 bases unmatched. CDR3 sequence reads: CASSLLGTANTEAFF. In DNA, the CDR3 is TGTGCCAGCAGTTTATTGGGGACAGCGAACACTGAAGCTTTCTTT.

This clone came up a few times. The chain has TRBV21-1 and TRBJ2-3; TRBD1 was called by the table and not checked on the DNA. TRBV21-1 is assigned pseudogene status. This CDR3 contains 15 residues. The CDR3 DNA reads TGTGCCAGCAGCAAACTCGACAGGGGAAGGGGTACGCAGTATTTT. Its protein product is CASSKLDRGRGTQYF.

The chain carries TRBV27 and TRBJ2-7; 7 positions agree with TRBD1. This CDR3 is 13 amino acids long. V dropped 3 bases and J dropped 7; count of bases not matched to a gene: 6. Per germline, CDR1 MNHEY and CDR2 SMNVEV (reference sequence). The CDR3 coding sequence is TGTGCCAGCAGTTTGACAGGGCCAGGGGAGCAGTACTTC. Translation: CASSLTGPGEQYF.

The CDR3 coding sequence is TGCGCCAGCAATCAGGGACAGGGTCCCGTCTACGAGCAGTACTTC. It is translated as CASNQGQGPVYEQYF. The V gene is TRBV10-1, the J gene TRBJ2-5; the match to TRBD1 covers 9 bases. TRBJ2-7 explains the end of the DNA better; the J call may be wrong. Looked up from germline, CDR1 is WNHNN and CDR2 is SYGVQD (reference sequence). The CDR3 has 15 amino acids.

This clone showed up just a few times. The gene calls are TRBV6-1 and TRBJ2-7; TRBD1 matches 11 bases. The CDR3 is 15 residues long. Germline loops: CDR1 MNHNS, CDR2 SASEGT. Trimming cost V 2 bases and J 3 bases; bases outside gene matches: 3. CDR3: CASSETGTGGYEQYF. DNA for the CDR3: TGTGCCAGCAGTGAAACCGGGACAGGGGGCTACGAGCAGTACTTC.

The rearrangement links TRBV2 to TRBJ1-5; 8 bases align to TRBD1. V shed 6 bases and J 2 bases; nucleotides not matched to a gene: 9. Germline V gene sequence: CDR1 SNHLY, CDR2 FYNNEI. The CDR3 runs to 16 residues. The CDR3: CASSPDRAGGNQPQHF. The CDR3 coding sequence is TGTGCCAGCAGCCCGGACAGGGCGGGAGGCAATCAGCCCCAGCATTTT.

There are a few counts of this clone. The chain recombines TRBV29-1 with TRBJ2-7, with 7 bases identical to TRBD2. This CDR3 is built from 12 residues. V was clipped by 6 bases and J by 3 bases; unmatched bases: 5. Per germline, CDR1 SQVTM and CDR2 ANQGSEA. The CDR3 DNA reads as TGCAGCGTGGCCGGCGGGGGCTACGAGCAGTACTTC. It specifies CSVAGGGYEQYF.

This chain connects TRBV13 to TRBJ2-5; the match to TRBD2 covers 7 bases. The germline V gene has CDR1 PRHDT and CDR2 FYEKMQ (reference sequence). With 6 bases clipped from V and 1 base from J, the junction kept 2 bases outside the gene matches. The CDR3 length is 13 residues. The CDR3 DNA follows: TGTGCCAGCAGTTCTAGCGGCCAAGAGACCCAGTACTTC. Amino acid sequence: CASSSSGQETQYF. Drawing the rest from reference TRBV13 and TRBJ2-5, the complete variable domain is AAGVIQSPRHLIKEKRETATLKCYPIPRHDTVYWYQQGPGQDPQFLISFYEKMQSDKGSIPDRFSAQQFSDYHSELNMSSLELGDSALYFCASSSSGQETQYFGPGTRLLVL.